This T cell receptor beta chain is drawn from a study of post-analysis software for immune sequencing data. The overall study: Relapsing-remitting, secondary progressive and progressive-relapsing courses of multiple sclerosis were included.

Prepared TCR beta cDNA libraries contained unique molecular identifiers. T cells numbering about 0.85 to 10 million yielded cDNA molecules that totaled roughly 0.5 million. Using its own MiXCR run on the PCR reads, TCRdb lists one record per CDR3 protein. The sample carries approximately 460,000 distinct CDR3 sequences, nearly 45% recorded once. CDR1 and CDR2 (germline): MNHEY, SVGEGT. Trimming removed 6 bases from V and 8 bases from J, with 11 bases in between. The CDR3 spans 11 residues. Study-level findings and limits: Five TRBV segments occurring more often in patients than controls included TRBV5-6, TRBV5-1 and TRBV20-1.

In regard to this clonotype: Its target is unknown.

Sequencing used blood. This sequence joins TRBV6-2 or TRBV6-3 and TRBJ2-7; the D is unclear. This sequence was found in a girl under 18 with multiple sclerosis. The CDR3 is CASRTGSQQYF. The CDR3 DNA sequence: TGTGCCAGCAGGACTGGGTCCCAGCAGTACTTC.